Each of the 20 T cell receptor beta chains below was sequenced from the same sample in a study of response to subunit inactivated influenza vaccine. TCRdb called the RT-PCR reads again in MiXCR, with one record for every CDR3 protein. Seen here are about 170,000 distinct CDR3 sequences, 12% observed once, and the top ten hold about 31%. The same data also went into a second study, on T cells expressing NK-cell markers. Per that paper: The authors generated TCR beta cDNA through 5'RACE template switching with UMIs.

This material consisted of CD8+ T cells sorted from PBMCs, taken about 12 days after vaccination. The receptor set was obtained from a man aged 45-60 years who received an inactivated influenza vaccine.

This clonotype was recorded a few times. The genes are TRBV21-1 and TRBJ2-7; the table calls TRBD2, which could not be checked here. TRBV21-1 is a pseudogene. The CDR3 contains 14 residues. CDR3 sequence (DNA): TGTGCCAGTACTCGTTACCGCTTCTGGAACGAGCAGTACTTC. Its protein is CASTRYRFWNEQYF.

V gene TRBV7-3 combines with J gene TRBJ2-1; D is ambiguous. CDR1 SGHTA and CDR2 FQGTGA come from the germline V gene. V lost 2 bases and J lost 0, with 8 bases in between. The length of the CDR3 is 15 residues. CDR3 sequence reads: CASSLHWSSYNEQFF. The CDR3 DNA reads TGTGCCAGCAGCTTACATTGGAGCTCCTACAATGAGCAGTTCTTC.

In this sample, this clonotype turned up a few times. The CDR3 DNA reads TGTGCCAGCAGTTACCTGGACAGAACGAATGAAAAACTGTTTTTT. Amino acid sequence: CASSYLDRTNEKLFF. This chain uses TRBV6-2 or TRBV6-3 with TRBJ1-4, with D perhaps matching TRBD1 (6 bases). The germline V and J ends were trimmed by 2 bases and 5 bases, with 12 bases remaining between them. Germline V gives CDR1 MNHEY, CDR2 SVGEGT. CDR3 length equals 15 residues.

This chain uses TRBV10-3 with TRBJ2-5, with a possible D match to TRBD2 (5 bases). CDR1 is ENHRY, CDR2 SYGVKD, per germline. With 2 bases removed from V and 5 bases from J, the gap between germline ends came to 15 bases. This CDR3 contains 15 residues. The CDR3 nucleotides read TGTGCCATCAGTGAGCAGCGGCCACCCTCGGAGACCCAGTACTTC. The encoded protein is CAISEQRPPSETQYF.

This clonotype was seen only a few times. The CDR3 region is CASSYRTGADTQYF. In nucleotides, the CDR3 is TGTGCCAGCAGTTACCGGACTGGGGCAGATACGCAGTATTTT. The V call is TRBV7-9, the J call TRBJ2-3, with D tentatively TRBD2 (5 bases). CDR1 is SEHNR and CDR2 is FQNEAQ in the germline V gene (reference sequence). The CDR3 totals 14 residues. V lost 6 bases and J lost 4, with 14 bases in between.

This clonotype was found many times. The chain is built from TRBV7-9 and TRBJ2-7, with D uncertain. Germline V gene sequence: CDR1 SEHNR, CDR2 FQNEAQ (reference sequence). Trimming took off 4 bases at V and 2 bases at J, with 6 bases between the two ends. The CDR3 loop spans 12 amino acids. CDR3 region: CASSSHPYEQYF. In DNA, the CDR3 is TGTGCCAGCAGCTCCCATCCCTACGAGCAGTACTTC.

The rearrangement joins TRBV28 to TRBJ1-1, with D unclear. The CDR3 loop spans 11 amino acids. Looked up from germline, CDR1 is MDHEN and CDR2 is SYDVKM. Trimming cost V 7 bases and J 1 base, with 4 bases left between them. The CDR3 region has the DNA TGTGCCAGCAATGAGAACACTGAAGCTTTCTTT. This gives the protein CASNENTEAFF.

This clonotype appeared a few times. The rearrangement uses TRBV7-6 and TRBJ2-3, with unresolved D. There are 14 residues in the CDR3. Germline V CDR1 and CDR2: SGHVS, FNYEAQ. Deletions cut 4 bases from V and 1 base from J, with 9 bases between. As DNA, the CDR3 is TGTGCCAGCAGCTGGCGGAGTGGCACAGATACGCAGTATTTT. The encoded protein is CASSWRSGTDTQYF.

This clonotype was counted a few times. The V and J genes are TRBV9 and TRBJ2-7, with D possibly matching TRBD1 (5 bases). Germline V gene data show CDR1 as SGDLS and CDR2 as YYNGEE. V shed 8 bases and J shed 7 bases, with 16 bases lying between them. The CDR3 has 12 amino acids. Here the CDR3 DNA reads TGTGCCAGTGGGGCCGCCCTGGGGGAGCAGTACTTC. Translated: CASGAALGEQYF.

This clonotype was picked up a small number of times. This chain connects TRBV20-1 to TRBJ2-1; 8 bases align to TRBD2. This CDR3 has 14 residues. V was clipped by 1 base and J by 6 bases; unmatched bases: 5. Germline assignment: CDR1 DFQATT and CDR2 SNEGSKA (reference sequence). CDR3 sequence (DNA): TGCAGTGCTAGAGCGGGAGGGATCGGCAATGAGCAGTTCTTC. Residues: CSARAGGIGNEQFF.

This clonotype came up many times. CDR3 sequence reads: CSVNLAGRANTGELFF. The CDR3 region has the DNA TGCAGCGTAAACCTAGCGGGGCGAGCGAACACCGGGGAGCTGTTTTTT. This rearrangement joins TRBV29-1 to TRBJ2-2; 9 bases are shared with TRBD2. CDR1 is SQVTM, CDR2 ANQGSEA, per germline. This CDR3 is built from 16 residues. The ends lost 6 bases at V and 0 bases at J; junction bases unmatched: 8.

This clonotype has only a few counts. CDR3 protein: CSASAFDYEQYF. Here the CDR3 DNA reads TGCAGTGCTAGCGCGTTCGACTACGAGCAGTACTTC. V is TRBV20-1 and J is TRBJ2-7; D is unresolved. The CDR3 length is 12 residues. The germline gives CDR1 DFQATT, CDR2 SNEGSKA (reference sequence). Trimming shortened V by 3 bases and J by 3 bases, and 9 bases separated the two germline ends.

The rearrangement links TRBV28 to TRBJ2-1; D call uncertain. The CDR3 spans 14 residues. Germline lookup yields CDR1 MDHEN and CDR2 SYDVKM. The V and J ends lost 3 bases and 8 bases respectively, with 14 bases between them. The CDR3 reads CASSFDGFMDEQFF. CDR3 DNA sequence: TGTGCCAGCAGTTTTGACGGTTTTATGGATGAGCAGTTCTTC. The complete variable domain, with remaining parts taken from reference TRBV28 and TRBJ2-1, reads DVKVTQSSRYLVKRTGEKVFLECVQDMDHENMFWYRQDPGLGLRLIYFSYDVKMKEKGDIPEGYSVSREKKERFSLILESASTNQTSMYLCASSFDGFMDEQFFGPGTRLTVL.

V gene TRBV7-2 combines with J gene TRBJ2-7; D is perhaps TRBD1 (5 bases). Trimming cost V 5 bases and J 4 bases, with 15 bases left between them. In germline, CDR1 is SGHTA, CDR2 FQGNSA. The CDR3 has 14 residues. The CDR3 protein is CASSRLGQGYEQYF. The CDR3 coding sequence is TGTGCCAGCAGCCGACTCGGACAAGGTTACGAGCAGTACTTC.

This clonotype has only a few counts. V and J are TRBV6-2 or TRBV6-3 and TRBJ2-1; either TRBD1 or TRBD2 may fit D (6 bases each). The CDR3 has 20 residues. The V end was cut by 7 bases, the J end by 0 bases, with 28 bases between. The germline V gene has CDR1 MNHEY and CDR2 SVGEGT. In DNA, the CDR3 is TGTGCCAGCACTAACAGGTTCCCAGGGGAGGAGGGGTCCTCCTACAATGAGCAGTTCTTC. It yields the protein CASTNRFPGEEGSSYNEQFF.

CDR3 region: CASSIGTGLTEAFF. CDR3 DNA sequence: TGTGCCAGCAGTATAGGGACAGGCCTCACTGAAGCTTTCTTT. V and J are TRBV6-1 and TRBJ1-1; TRBD1 agrees at 8 bases. This CDR3 spans 14 amino acids. The J segment lost 4 bases and the V segment lost 5 bases, leaving 6 bases of the junction unmatched. The germline CDR1 and CDR2 sequences are MNHNS and SASEGT.

There are many counts of this clonotype. V gene TRBV5-1 combines with J gene TRBJ1-1; TRBD1 aligns across 7 bases. V was pared by 0 bases and J by 8 bases, with 4 bases of the junction left unmatched. Germline CDR1 reads SGHRS; CDR2 reads YFSETQ. The CDR3 spans 13 residues. The CDR3: CASSLGGQAEAFF. The CDR3 DNA sequence: TGCGCCAGCAGCTTGGGAGGACAGGCCGAAGCTTTCTTT.

This clonotype has a handful of counts. The V call is TRBV4-3, the J call TRBJ2-7, with D unclear. The germline V gene encodes CDR1 LGHNA and CDR2 YSLEER. V lost 1 base, J lost 2 bases, and 12 bases lay in between. The CDR3 has 15 amino acids. The CDR3 region has the DNA TGCGCCAGCAGCCAAGCTCACAGCCTAGCCTACGAGCAGTACTTC. Translated: CASSQAHSLAYEQYF.

The chain links TRBV6-6 to TRBJ1-1; tentative D call: TRBD1 (6 bases). The CDR3 totals 12 residues. V shed 4 bases and J shed 11 bases, with 14 bases lying between them. Germline V CDR1 and CDR2: MNHNY, SVGAGI (reference sequence). This chain's CDR3 is CASSSDRSQAFF. In DNA form, the CDR3 reads TGTGCCAGCAGTTCAGACAGGTCTCAGGCTTTCTTT.

The chain uses TRBV5-6 and TRBJ2-7; D is ambiguous. This CDR3 region has 14 residues. Trimming left V 4 bases short and J 3 bases short, with 14 bases between. Germline CDR1 is SGHDT and CDR2 is YYEEEE. CDR3 sequence (DNA): TGTGCCAGCAGCCACACACTACACGGCTACGAGCAGTACTTC. Residues: CASSHTLHGYEQYF. Full variable domain (outside the CDR3, taken from reference TRBV5-6 and TRBJ2-7): DAGVTQSPTHLIKTRGQQVTLRCSPKSGHDTVSWYQQALGQGPQFIFQYYEEEERQRGNFPDRFSGHQFPNYSSELNVNALLLGDSALYLCASSHTLHGYEQYFGPGTRLTVT.